This TCR beta chain was obtained from a study of control samples from healthy donors and cancer patients. Clones were sequenced by immunoSEQ multiplex PCR, and TCRdb holds only the in-frame ones, with some missing. The table includes some 410,000 clones, around nine tenths detected once. Germline CDR1 and CDR2: MNHEY and SVGEGT. Trimming left V 2 bases short and J 2 bases short, with 7 bases between. The CDR3 is 13 amino acids. The source of this sequence is a middle-aged man with head and neck cancer. The sample comprised PBMCs. The rearrangement joins TRBV6-2 or TRBV6-3 to TRBJ2-7, with unresolved D. In nucleotides, the CDR3 is TGTGCCAGCAGTTACATAATAGCCTACGAGCAGTACTTC. This sequence encodes CASSYIIAYEQYF.